Below, one TCR beta chain is given with its context. These data come from a study of blood T cell repertoires in COVID-19. Across the whole study: The United States, Italy and Spain were the sources of the acute and convalescent COVID-19 samples. Nucleic acid was either cDNA or gDNA, and it came from T cells, B-cell-depleted T cells, or PBMCs.

The germline CDR1 and CDR2 sequences are LGHDT and YNNKEL (reference sequence). The CDR3 has 16 residues. V lost 1 base and J lost 7; bases outside the gene matches: 6. In the 2 weeks before study entry, exposed participants met a COVID-19 case, which was PCR-confirmed or clinician-diagnosed. In the original workflow: From reference gene primer amplification, estimates of nucleated cell counts were derived. The data were produced by immunoSEQ multiplex PCR, yet TCRdb's version contains in-frame clones alone and is incomplete. V and J calls and clone size are copied from that table; D and trimming were computed from the DNA. The sample yields about 200,000 clones, 70% to 90% seen once.

This sequence joins TRBV3-1 (or the pseudogene TRBV3-2) and TRBJ1-6; 8 bases line up with TRBD1. The sample was PBMCs or T cells enriched from blood (not recorded which). The receptor was isolated from a woman aged 30 to 39 who had been exposed to COVID-19. The DNA of the CDR3 is TGTGCCAGCAGCCAAGGACAGGGGATGGGAAATTCACCCCTCCACTTT. Amino acids: CASSQGQGMGNSPLHF.